The sequence of this TCR beta chain was determined in a study of chemoradiotherapy in HPV16-positive cancers. Study results and caveats: Candidate HPV-specific clones and E7-related TCR motifs grew in tumor during treatment.

Profiled with immunoSEQ multiplex PCR; TCRdb holds only in-frame clones, not every one. The top ten clones hold around 1.9% of a sample with some 30,000 clones, roughly nine tenths of them seen once. Trimming stripped 4 bases from V and 2 bases from J, with 11 bases between. In germline, CDR1 is SNHLY, CDR2 FYNNEI. The CDR3 contains 14 residues. For this clone: Its antigen is unidentified.

The rearrangement links TRBV2 to TRBJ2-5; no clear D. The material was blood, obtained from a patient who underwent chemoradiotherapy. The TCR sequence derives from a human donor with HPV-associated anogenital cancer. The CDR3 reads CASSVQGPQETQYF. The CDR3 DNA sequence: TGTGCCAGCAGTGTGCAAGGACCGCAAGAGACCCAGTACTTC.